What follows describes a single TCR beta chain. This entry comes from a study of T cell changes during pregnancy in multiple sclerosis. Germline values: CDR1 SGHDT, CDR2 YYEEEE. This CDR3 is 11 amino acids long. V dropped 2 bases and J dropped 8 bases, with 5 bases sitting between them. Libraries were prepared by immunoSEQ multiplex PCR; TCRdb keeps only in-frame clonotypes and omits some of them. The data show 26,000 or so clones, 75% to 90% seen once. The sequence derives from a female donor with multiple sclerosis, enrolled in a pregnancy study. Sequencing used CD8+ T cells from peripheral blood mononuclear cells, obtained in the second trimester of pregnancy. This chain connects TRBV5-6 to TRBJ2-1; the D is unclear. In nucleotides, the CDR3 is TGTGCCAGCAGCTTATCTTATGAGCAGTTCTTC. Residues: CASSLSYEQFF. The variable domain in full, with the rest retrieved from reference TRBV5-6 and TRBJ2-1, is DAGVTQSPTHLIKTRGQQVTLRCSPKSGHDTVSWYQQALGQGPQFIFQYYEEEERQRGNFPDRFSGHQFPNYSSELNVNALLLGDSALYLCASSLSYEQFFGPGTRLTVL.